A selection of T cell receptor beta chains follows, all from one sample in a study of blood T cell repertoires in COVID-19. Data came from immunoSEQ multiplex PCR; TCRdb stores just in-frame clones and leaves some out. The sample holds over 40,000 clones, 70% to 90% seen once. The sample consisted of peripheral blood. Receptors were obtained from a man aged 80 or over with acute or convalescent COVID-19. Each CDR3 is given with its conserved first and last residue. A D gene is named only where the DNA matches it firmly. Size is omitted from some rows. Given values are once, few, many or a class for expanded clones.

CDR3nt | CDR3aa | v_gene | abundance | d_gene | j_gene
TGTGCCAGCAGTTTCCGCGACAGGGTTATAACCTTC | CASSFRDRVITF | TRBV12-3/TRBV12-4 | few | TRBD1 | TRBJ1-2
TGTGCCAGTCCCCCAGGGCAGGCCAAAAACATTCAGTACTTC | CASPPGQAKNIQYF | TRBV6-5 | few | NA | TRBJ2-4
TGCGCCAGCAGCCGAGGACAATCGAACACTGAAGCTTTCTTT | CASSRGQSNTEAFF | TRBV5-1 | NA | NA | TRBJ1-1
TGTGCCAGCAGTTACCTGGGAGGTCCTGAAGCTTTCTTT | CASSYLGGPEAFF | TRBV6-5 | NA | NA | TRBJ1-1
TGTGCTAGCAGCCCGATCGGACAGCAGAACACTGAAGCTTTCTTT | CASSPIGQQNTEAFF | TRBV7-7 | NA | NA | TRBJ1-1
TGCGCCAGCAGCTTGGGCAGGGTAAACACCGGGGAGCTGTTTTTT | CASSLGRVNTGELFF | TRBV5-1 | NA | NA | TRBJ2-2
TGCGCCAGCAGCTTGGTAGGAGGGCAATACGATGAGCAGTTCTTC | CASSLVGGQYDEQFF | TRBV5-1 | few | NA | TRBJ2-1
TGTGCCTGGCTGTCCCGAAGGGGGGGCTCCTACAATGAGCAGTTCTTC | CAWLSRRGGSYNEQFF | TRBV30 | NA | NA | TRBJ2-1
TGTGCCAGCAGCTCTCCGCGACAGGGGACTATAGGTACGCAGTATTTT | CASSSPRQGTIGTQYF | TRBV9 | NA | NA | TRBJ2-3
TGTGCCAGCAGCCCCACCGTCGCGAAAGATACGCAGTATTTT | CASSPTVAKDTQYF | TRBV9 | NA | NA | TRBJ2-3
TGTGCCAGCAGCGAACAGGGGCACTCCTACAATGAGCAGTTCTTC | CASSEQGHSYNEQFF | TRBV7-2 | NA | TRBD1 | TRBJ2-1
TGTGCCAGCAGTGAAGTGACAGTCCCCCCTCTCCACTTT | CASSEVTVPPLHF | TRBV6-1 | NA | NA | TRBJ1-6
TGTGCCAGCAGCCAACGATGGACTAGCGGGGTTAGCTCCTACAATGAGCAGTTCTTC | CASSQRWTSGVSSYNEQFF | TRBV3-1/TRBV3-2 | NA | TRBD2 | TRBJ2-1
TGCGCCAGCAGCATTACTGGACTAGCTAGGCATGAGCAGTTCTTC | CASSITGLARHEQFF | TRBV5-1 | NA | TRBD2 | TRBJ2-1
TGTGCCAGCAGCTCCCGGACTAGCGGGGGGGCCCCCACAGATACGCAGTATTTT | CASSSRTSGGAPTDTQYF | TRBV7-9 | NA | TRBD2 | TRBJ2-3
TGTGCCAGCAGCAAGAGGAATCGCTCTGGAAACACCATATATTTT | CASSKRNRSGNTIYF | TRBV21-1 | few | NA | TRBJ1-3
TGTGCCAGCAGTTACTTTGGACAGGGAGGGGTTCCCCTCCACTTT | CASSYFGQGGVPLHF | TRBV6-5 | NA | TRBD1 | TRBJ1-6
TGCAGCGTCCTCCCAGACAGGGCCACTGAAGCTTTCTTT | CSVLPDRATEAFF | TRBV29-1 | NA | TRBD1 | TRBJ1-1
TGTGCCAGCAGCTCGGGACAGGGCTACGAGCAGTACTTC | CASSSGQGYEQYF | TRBV5-4 | NA | TRBD1 | TRBJ2-7
TGCGCCAGCACCTGGACAGATAACACCGGGGAGCTGTTTTTT | CASTWTDNTGELFF | TRBV10-2 | NA | NA | TRBJ2-2
TGTGCCAGCAGCGTGAGCCTCGAGGGCTATGGCTACACCTTC | CASSVSLEGYGYTF | TRBV14 | NA | NA | TRBJ1-2
TGCGCCAGCAGCCTCCGGGACACCTCCTACGAGCAGTACTTC | CASSLRDTSYEQYF | TRBV4-1 | NA | NA | TRBJ2-7
TGTGCCAGCAGTTACTTCGGGACACTTAATTCACCCCTCCACTTT | CASSYFGTLNSPLHF | TRBV6-2/TRBV6-3 | few | NA | TRBJ1-6
TGTGCCACCAGCATTGGGGCAACTAGCAATCAGCCCCAGCATTTT | CATSIGATSNQPQHF | TRBV15 | NA | NA | TRBJ1-5
TGTGCCAGCAATAAAAATGCCCAGGGTTTGTATGGCTACACCTTC | CASNKNAQGLYGYTF | TRBV6-5 | NA | NA | TRBJ1-2
TGCAGCGTTGCGTCTAGCGGGGGGGCCGTAGATACGCAGTATTTT | CSVASSGGAVDTQYF | TRBV29-1 | NA | TRBD2 | TRBJ2-3
TGTGCCAGCAGCCGGGGACTAGCGGCACAAGAGACCCAGTACTTC | CASSRGLAAQETQYF | TRBV2 | NA | TRBD2 | TRBJ2-5
TGTGCCAGCAGTTATCTCTTGAACACTGAAGCTTTCTTT | CASSYLLNTEAFF | TRBV6-5 | NA | NA | TRBJ1-1
TGTGCCAGCAGCGATGGAATCTACGGGACAGGGGAGGAGACCCAGTACTTC | CASSDGIYGTGEETQYF | TRBV7-8 | once | TRBD1 | TRBJ2-5
TGTGCCACCAGTGATTTAAAAGCTCCTACTCCGGACGAGCAGTACTTC | CATSDLKAPTPDEQYF | TRBV24-1 | NA | NA | TRBJ2-7
TGTGCCAGCAGCCAGGTAGGGAGTATGGGCGAGCAGTACTTC | CASSQVGSMGEQYF | TRBV6-5 | NA | NA | TRBJ2-7
TGTGCCAGCAGCCCGAGGGCAGTCAATGAGCAGTTCTTC | CASSPRAVNEQFF | TRBV5-4 | NA | NA | TRBJ2-1
TGCGCCAGCAAGGTAGGGCGGGGGGCAATGTACGAGCAGTACTTC | CASKVGRGAMYEQYF | TRBV5-1 | NA | TRBD2 | TRBJ2-7
TGTGCCAGCTCCCGATCCGGGACAGGGACAGATACGCAGTATTTT | CASSRSGTGTDTQYF | TRBV18 | NA | TRBD1 | TRBJ2-3
TGTGCCAGCAGCATTGGGACTAGCGGGGGGACAGATACGCAGTATTTT | CASSIGTSGGTDTQYF | TRBV9 | NA | TRBD2 | TRBJ2-3